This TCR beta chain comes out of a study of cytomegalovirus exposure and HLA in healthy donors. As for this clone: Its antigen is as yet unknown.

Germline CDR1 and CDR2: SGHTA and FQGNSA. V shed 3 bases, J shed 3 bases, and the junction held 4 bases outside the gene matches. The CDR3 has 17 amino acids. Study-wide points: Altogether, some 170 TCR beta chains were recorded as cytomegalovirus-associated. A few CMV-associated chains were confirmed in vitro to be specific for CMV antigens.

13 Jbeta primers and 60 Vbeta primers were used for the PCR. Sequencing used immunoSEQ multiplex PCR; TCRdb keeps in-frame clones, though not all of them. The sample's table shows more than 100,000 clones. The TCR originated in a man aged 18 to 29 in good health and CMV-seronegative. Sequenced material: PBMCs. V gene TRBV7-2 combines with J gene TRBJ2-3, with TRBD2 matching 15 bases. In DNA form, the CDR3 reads TGTGCCAGCAGCTTTACGGGACTAGCGGGGGGAACAGATACGCAGTATTTT. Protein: CASSFTGLAGGTDTQYF.